This T cell receptor (beta chain) is from a study of CD8+ T cells in alopecia areata listed by TCRdb under 2018. At the level of the whole study: Treated patients were enrolled in an open-label pilot trial of oral tofacitinib, 5 to 10 mg twice daily, for moderate-to-severe alopecia areata. Patients stayed on tofacitinib for 6 to 18 months and then had 6 months of follow-up off drug so that delayed response and recurrence could be assessed. The RNA source kit depended on sample type: the PAXgene miRNA kit for fixed scalp, the miRNeasy kit for PBMCs, and the RNeasy kit for mouse skin. TCRbeta CDR3 regions were amplified by immunoSEQ multiplex PCR with 35 Vbeta forward and 13 Jbeta reverse primers. Biopsies were taken from tofacitinib-treated patients at baseline and again at 4 and 24 weeks into treatment, and several of those patients also had a later scalp biopsy. Scalp clonality was compared among normal scalp (n=4), patchy alopecia areata scalp (n=8), and alopecia totalis/universalis scalp (n=8). For the treated patients, the SALT score, which quantifies what percentage of scalp surface area is affected, served as the measure of disease severity. High-throughput TCRbeta sequencing was used to examine T cell clonal expansion in alopecia areata in both the C3H/HeJ mouse model and human patients. Scalp tissue and sorted CD4+ and CD8+ peripheral blood T cells from patchy and totalis/universalis alopecia areata patients and from healthy controls were covered by human TCRbeta sequencing.

CDR1 and CDR2, looked up from the germline V gene, are SNHLY and FYNNEI. From its cysteine to its phenylalanine, the CDR3 spans 16 amino acids. CDR3 DNA only is kept here, 48 bases in frame from base 1. The junction shows trimming of 0 bases on V and 2 bases on J, and the gene matches do not reach 6 bases of it. The full study reports these points: Scalp clonality and the number of expanded CD8+ clones among the top 100 scalp clones were significantly decreased by tofacitinib. Because the treated cohort was small and included a single nonresponder, larger studies are needed to assess links between baseline CD8+ expansion and response. During tofacitinib treatment, many expanded lesional clones remained in scalp and blood, and this persistence may partly explain relapse after treatment is stopped. TCR sequences shared between patients were less clear than in mice, possibly partly because of HLA diversity in the patient population. Compared with normal scalp, lesional scalp had higher clonality and more expanded CD8+ clones, particularly in alopecia totalis/universalis, a pattern that suggests antigenic drive. Unlike mouse skin, which is dominated by gammadelta T cells, normal human skin has resident alphabeta T cells that are also sequenced, and this complicates analysis of the scalp TCR repertoire.

The library was obtained by the immunoSEQ multiplex PCR assay. For TCR sequencing, RNA was extracted from every sample and reverse transcribed into cDNA to serve as template. First-strand cDNA was synthesized with SuperScript III using a 2:1 mix of oligo-dT and random hexamers. Amplification bias was assessed with a synthetic immune receptor repertoire, and residual bias was removed computationally. Turning to the authors' computational methods: Raw reads were preprocessed to remove errors, and CDR3 was defined according to IMGT conventions as the region from the conserved cysteine to phenylalanine. Clonality was computed as 1 minus the Shannon entropy, with the entropy normalized by log2 of the number of productive unique TCRs. Scalp TCRbeta sequences were cross-referenced with sorted blood CD4 and CD8 repertoires so that the CD4 or CD8 identity of scalp clones could be inferred. The table comes from immuneACCESS by way of TCRdb, which keeps in-frame sequences with V and J called. Part of the clones is missing from these tables; in studies checked, under half for an unresolved V gene and the rest for unknown reasons. V and J calls plus clone size are reproduced from that table; the DNA served to infer D and trimming. The sample table records 190,000 or so clones; about three fifths of these occur just once. The ten largest clones add up to 10% to 15% of the sample.

The time point label, as the study defines it: about 25 weeks on oral tofacitinib. The sample's treatment or condition label, in plain terms: oral pan-JAK inhibitor, 5-10 mg twice daily. Peripheral blood and lesional scalp punch biopsies were obtained from patients with alopecia areata. PBMCs were isolated by density centrifugation and stained for CD3, CD4 and CD8, and CD4+ and CD8+ T cells were sorted on a FACSAria. With respect to this clone: There is no known antigen for this receptor. No qualities accompany the bases; no much larger clone lies one base away.

The material sequenced was CD8+ T cells sorted from blood, taken at week 24, from a patient treated with tofacitinib. The clonotype was recovered from a human donor with alopecia areata. The sequence links TRBV2 to TRBJ2-7; 8 central nucleotides agree with TRBD1. The DNA sequence is TGTGCCAGCAGTGAAGCTTGGGGACAGGCCCCCTACGAGCAGTACTTC. This translates into CASSEAWGQAPYEQYF.